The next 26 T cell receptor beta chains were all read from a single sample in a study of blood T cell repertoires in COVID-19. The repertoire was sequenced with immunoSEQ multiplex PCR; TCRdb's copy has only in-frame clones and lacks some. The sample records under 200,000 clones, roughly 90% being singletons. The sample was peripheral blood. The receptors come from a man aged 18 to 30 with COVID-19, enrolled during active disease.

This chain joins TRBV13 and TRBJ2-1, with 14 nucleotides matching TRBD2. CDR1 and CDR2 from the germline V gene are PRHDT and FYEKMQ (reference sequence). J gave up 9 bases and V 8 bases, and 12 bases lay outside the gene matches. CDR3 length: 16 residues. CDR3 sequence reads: CASRGAGLAGEGEQFF. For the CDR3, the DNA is TGTGCCAGCCGAGGTGCGGGACTAGCGGGAGAGGGTGAGCAGTTCTTC.

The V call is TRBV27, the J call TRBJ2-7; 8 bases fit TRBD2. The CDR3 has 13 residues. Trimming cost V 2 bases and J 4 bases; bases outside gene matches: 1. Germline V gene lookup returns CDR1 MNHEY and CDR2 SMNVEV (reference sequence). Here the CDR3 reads CASSLSGSYEQYF. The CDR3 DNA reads TGTGCCAGCAGTTTAAGCGGGAGTTACGAGCAGTACTTC.

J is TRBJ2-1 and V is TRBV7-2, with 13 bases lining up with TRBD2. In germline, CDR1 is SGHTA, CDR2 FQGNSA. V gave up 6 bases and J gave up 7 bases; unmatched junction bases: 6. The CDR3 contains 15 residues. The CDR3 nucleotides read TGTGCCAGCAGGCCGGGACTAGCGGGAAATAATGAGCAGTTCTTC. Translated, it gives CASRPGLAGNNEQFF.

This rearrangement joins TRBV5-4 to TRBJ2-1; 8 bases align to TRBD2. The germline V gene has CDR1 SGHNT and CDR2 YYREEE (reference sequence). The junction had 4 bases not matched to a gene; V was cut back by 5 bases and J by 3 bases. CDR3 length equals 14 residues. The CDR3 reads CASSRAGDYNEQFF. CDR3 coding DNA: TGTGCCAGCAGTAGAGCGGGGGACTACAATGAGCAGTTCTTC.

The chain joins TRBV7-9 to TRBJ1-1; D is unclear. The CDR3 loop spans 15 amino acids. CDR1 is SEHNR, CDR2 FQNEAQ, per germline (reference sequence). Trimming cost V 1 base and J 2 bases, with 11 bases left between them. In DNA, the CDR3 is TGTGCCAGCAGCTTAGTATTCCCAGGCAACACTGAAGCTTTCTTT. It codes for CASSLVFPGNTEAFF.

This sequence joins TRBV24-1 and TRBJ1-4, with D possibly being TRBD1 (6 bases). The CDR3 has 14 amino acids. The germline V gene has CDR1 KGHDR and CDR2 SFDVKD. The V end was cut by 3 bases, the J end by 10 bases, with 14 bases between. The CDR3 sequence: CATSDPGTSGKLFF. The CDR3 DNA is TGTGCCACCAGTGATCCCGGGACAAGCGGAAAACTGTTTTTT.

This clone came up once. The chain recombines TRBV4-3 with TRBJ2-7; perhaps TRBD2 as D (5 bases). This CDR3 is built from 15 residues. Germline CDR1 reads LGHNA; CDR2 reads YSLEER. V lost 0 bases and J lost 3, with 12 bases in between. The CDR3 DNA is TGCGCCAGCAGCCAAGATGTAAGCGGCTACTACGAGCAGTACTTC. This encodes CASSQDVSGYYEQYF.

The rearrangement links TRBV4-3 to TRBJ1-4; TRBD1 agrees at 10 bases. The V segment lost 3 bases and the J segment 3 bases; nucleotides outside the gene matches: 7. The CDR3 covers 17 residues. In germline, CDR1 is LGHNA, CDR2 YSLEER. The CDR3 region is CASSQTTGGRANEKLFF. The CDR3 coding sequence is TGCGCCAGCAGCCAGACGACAGGGGGCCGGGCTAATGAAAAACTGTTTTTT.

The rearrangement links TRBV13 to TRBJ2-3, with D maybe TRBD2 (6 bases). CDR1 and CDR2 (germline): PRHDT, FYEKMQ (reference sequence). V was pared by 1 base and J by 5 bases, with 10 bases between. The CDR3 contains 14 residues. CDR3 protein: CASSLAGVRDTQYF. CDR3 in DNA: TGTGCCAGCAGCTTAGCGGGAGTTAGAGATACGCAGTATTTT.

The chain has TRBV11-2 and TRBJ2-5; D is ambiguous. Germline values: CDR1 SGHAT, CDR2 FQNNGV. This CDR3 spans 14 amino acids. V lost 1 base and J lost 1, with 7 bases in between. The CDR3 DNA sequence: TGTGCCAGCAGCTTAGGGAGCAGCCAAGAGACCCAGTACTTC. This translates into CASSLGSSQETQYF.

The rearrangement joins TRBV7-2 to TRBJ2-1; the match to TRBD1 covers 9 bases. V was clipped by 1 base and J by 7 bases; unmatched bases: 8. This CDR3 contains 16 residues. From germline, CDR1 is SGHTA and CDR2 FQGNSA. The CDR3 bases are TGTGCCAGCAGCTTAGAGGGGACAGGGAAGGGTAATGAGCAGTTCTTC. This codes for CASSLEGTGKGNEQFF.

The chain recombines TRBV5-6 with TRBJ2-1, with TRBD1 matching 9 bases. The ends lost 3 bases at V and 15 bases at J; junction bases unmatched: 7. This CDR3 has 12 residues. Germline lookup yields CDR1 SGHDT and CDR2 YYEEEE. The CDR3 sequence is CASSSGTGLAFF. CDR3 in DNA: TGTGCCAGCAGCTCAGGGACAGGGCTAGCGTTCTTC.

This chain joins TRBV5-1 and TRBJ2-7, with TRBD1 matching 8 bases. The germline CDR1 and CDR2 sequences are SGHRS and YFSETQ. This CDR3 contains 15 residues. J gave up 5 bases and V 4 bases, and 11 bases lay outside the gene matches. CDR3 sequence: CASSALDREFDEQYF. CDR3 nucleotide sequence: TGCGCCAGCAGCGCATTGGACAGGGAATTTGACGAGCAGTACTTC.

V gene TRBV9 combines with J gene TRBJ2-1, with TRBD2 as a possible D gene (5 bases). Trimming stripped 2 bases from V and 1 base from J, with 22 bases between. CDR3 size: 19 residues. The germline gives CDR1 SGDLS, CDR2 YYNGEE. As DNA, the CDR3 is TGTGCCAGCAGCGTTGTGTCAGCCTCACACGGGATGTCCTACAATGAGCAGTTCTTC. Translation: CASSVVSASHGMSYNEQFF.

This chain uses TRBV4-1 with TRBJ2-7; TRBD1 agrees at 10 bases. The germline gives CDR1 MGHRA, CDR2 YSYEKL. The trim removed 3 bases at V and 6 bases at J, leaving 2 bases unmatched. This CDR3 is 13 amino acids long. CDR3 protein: CASSQGQGSEQYF. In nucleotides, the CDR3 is TGCGCCAGCAGCCAGGGACAGGGGAGCGAGCAGTACTTC.

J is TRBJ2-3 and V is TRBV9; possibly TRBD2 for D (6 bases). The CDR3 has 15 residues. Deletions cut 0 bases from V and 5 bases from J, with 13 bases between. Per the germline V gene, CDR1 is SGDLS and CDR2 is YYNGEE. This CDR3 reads CASSVGGTPGDTQYF. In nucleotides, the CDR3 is TGTGCCAGCAGCGTAGGGGGGACTCCGGGAGATACGCAGTATTTT.

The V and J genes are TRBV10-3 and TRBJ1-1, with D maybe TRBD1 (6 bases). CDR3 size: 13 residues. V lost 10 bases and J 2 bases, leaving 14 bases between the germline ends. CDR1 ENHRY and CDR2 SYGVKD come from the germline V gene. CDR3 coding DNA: TGTGCCACACGACAGGCCCTAAACACTGAAGCTTTCTTT. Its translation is CATRQALNTEAFF.

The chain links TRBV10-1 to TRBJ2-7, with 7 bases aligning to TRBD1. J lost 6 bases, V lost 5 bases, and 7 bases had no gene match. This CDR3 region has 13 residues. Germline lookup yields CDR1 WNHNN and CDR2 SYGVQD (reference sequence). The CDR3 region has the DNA TGCGCCAGCAGTTCTACAGGGGAAGGCGAGCAGTACTTC. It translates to CASSSTGEGEQYF.

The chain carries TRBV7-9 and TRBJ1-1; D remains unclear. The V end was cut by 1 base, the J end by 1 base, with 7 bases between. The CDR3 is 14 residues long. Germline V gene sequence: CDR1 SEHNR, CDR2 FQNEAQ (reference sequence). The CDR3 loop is CASSLVVRNTEAFF. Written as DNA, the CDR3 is TGTGCCAGCAGCTTAGTAGTCCGGAACACTGAAGCTTTCTTT.

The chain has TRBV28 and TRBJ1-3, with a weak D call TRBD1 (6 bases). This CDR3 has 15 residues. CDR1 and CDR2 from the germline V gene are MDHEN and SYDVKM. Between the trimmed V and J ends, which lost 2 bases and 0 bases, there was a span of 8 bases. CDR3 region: CASSLLRGSGNTIYF. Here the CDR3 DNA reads TGTGCCAGCAGTTTACTCAGGGGCTCTGGAAACACCATATATTTT.

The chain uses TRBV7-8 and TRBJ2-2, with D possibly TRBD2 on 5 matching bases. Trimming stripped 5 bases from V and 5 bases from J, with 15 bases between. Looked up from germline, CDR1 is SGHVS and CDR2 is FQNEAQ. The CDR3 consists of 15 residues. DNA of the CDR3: TGTGCCAGCAGCCGGGCCTTTCCGGGGACCGGGGAGCTGTTTTTT. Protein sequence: CASSRAFPGTGELFF.

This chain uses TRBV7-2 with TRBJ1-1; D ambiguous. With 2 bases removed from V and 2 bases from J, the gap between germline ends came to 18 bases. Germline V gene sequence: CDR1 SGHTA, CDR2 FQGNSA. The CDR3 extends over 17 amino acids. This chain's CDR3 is CASSLLSGYSPNTEAFF. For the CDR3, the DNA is TGTGCCAGCAGCTTATTGTCGGGGTACTCCCCAAACACTGAAGCTTTCTTT.

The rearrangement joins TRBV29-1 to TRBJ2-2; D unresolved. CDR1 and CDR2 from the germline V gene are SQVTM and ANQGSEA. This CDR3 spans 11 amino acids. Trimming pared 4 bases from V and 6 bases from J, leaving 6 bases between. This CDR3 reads CSVVSAGELFF. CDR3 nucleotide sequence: TGCAGCGTTGTCTCCGCCGGGGAGCTGTTTTTT.

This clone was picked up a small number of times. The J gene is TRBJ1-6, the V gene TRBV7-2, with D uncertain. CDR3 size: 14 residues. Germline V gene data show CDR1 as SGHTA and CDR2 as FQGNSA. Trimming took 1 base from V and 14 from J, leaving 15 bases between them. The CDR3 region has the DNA TGTGCCAGCAGCTTAGAGGCAACTACGCACGCCCTCCACTTT. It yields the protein CASSLEATTHALHF.

In nucleotides, the CDR3 is TGTGCCAGCAGTCCTACTAGCGGAGCCTACTACGAGCAGTACTTC. Protein: CASSPTSGAYYEQYF. The rearrangement joins TRBV11-1 to TRBJ2-7, with 8 bases that match TRBD2. With V trimmed by 6 bases and J by 3 bases, 10 bases remained unmatched. The CDR3 has 15 residues. Germline assignment: CDR1 SGHAT and CDR2 FQDESV (reference sequence).

The CDR3: CASWGGPGEQYF. For the CDR3, the DNA is TGTGCCAGTTGGGGGGGCCCCGGCGAGCAGTACTTC. The chain has TRBV2 and TRBJ2-7, with D perhaps TRBD2 (7 bases). Trimming shortened V by 9 bases and J by 6 bases, and 15 bases separated the two germline ends. CDR1 is SNHLY, CDR2 FYNNEI, per germline. CDR3 length: 12 amino acids.